Following are 14 T cell receptor beta chains from one sample sequenced in a study of T cell changes during pregnancy in multiple sclerosis. The repertoire was sequenced with immunoSEQ multiplex PCR; TCRdb's copy has only in-frame clones and lacks some. This sample yields fewer than 85,000 clones, of which over 85% are seen a single time; 2% belongs to the top ten. This specimen was peripheral blood, taken in the second trimester of pregnancy. The receptors were sampled from a female donor with multiple sclerosis, enrolled in a pregnancy study.

This chain joins TRBV6-5 and TRBJ1-2; 7 nucleotides agree with TRBD1. Germline CDR1 is MNHEY and CDR2 is SVGAGI. This CDR3 has 13 residues. V shed 8 bases, J shed 8 bases, and the junction held 11 bases outside the gene matches. This CDR3 reads CASGSAGGRGYTF. CDR3 DNA: TGTGCCAGCGGGAGCGCAGGGGGACGGGGCTACACCTTC.

The chain employs TRBV5-1 and TRBJ2-1, with TRBD2 identical over 12 bases. CDR1 SGHRS and CDR2 YFSETQ come from the germline V gene. CDR3 length: 18 amino acids. Losses at the gene ends were 2 bases for V and 5 bases for J; bases not matched to a gene: 11. CDR3 sequence (DNA): TGCGCCAGCAGCTTAGCTAGCGGGGGGGCCCTACCTAACAATGAGCAGTTCTTC. It is translated as CASSLASGGALPNNEQFF.

This chain joins TRBV25-1 and TRBJ1-1; D might be TRBD1 (5 bases). This CDR3 is built from 13 residues. The ends were cut back, 5 bases at V and 5 bases at J, with 12 bases in the middle. Germline V gene data show CDR1 as MGHDK and CDR2 as SYGVNS. Here the CDR3 reads CASSSRGGTEAFF. In DNA form, the CDR3 reads TGTGCCAGCAGTTCCCGCGGGGGTACTGAAGCTTTCTTT. The full variable domain, with the rest looked up from reference TRBV25-1 and TRBJ1-1, is EADIYQTPRYLVIGTGKKITLECSQTMGHDKMYWYQQDPGMELHLIHYSYGVNSTEKGDLSSESTVSRIRTEHFPLTLESARPSHTSQYLCASSSRGGTEAFFGQGTRLTVV.

The V gene is TRBV7-8, the J gene TRBJ2-1; tentatively, D is TRBD2 (5 bases). The CDR3 loop spans 15 amino acids. V was trimmed by 4 bases and J by 7 bases, leaving 17 bases between them. In germline, CDR1 is SGHVS, CDR2 FQNEAQ. The CDR3 region is CASSSTGRGWNEQFF. DNA of the CDR3: TGTGCCAGCAGCTCCACCGGGCGAGGGTGGAATGAGCAGTTCTTC.

V is TRBV7-9 and J is TRBJ2-3; D perhaps matches TRBD2 (7 bases). Germline CDR1 SEHNR, CDR2 FQNEAQ (reference sequence). The V gene lost 0 bases and the J gene lost 2 bases, with 15 bases spanning the gap. The CDR3 extends over 17 amino acids. The CDR3: CASSLAGGLGPTDTQYF. In DNA, the CDR3 is TGTGCCAGCAGCTTAGCGGGGGGGCTTGGTCCCACAGATACGCAGTATTTT.

The rearrangement links TRBV7-9 to TRBJ2-5; 9 bases match TRBD1. V trimming: 5 bases; J trimming: 4 bases; junction bases outside the gene matches: 11. Germline V gives CDR1 SEHNR, CDR2 FQNEAQ (reference sequence). The CDR3 covers 16 residues. CDR3 nucleotides: TGTGCCAGCAGCGATACTTACAGGGGGCAGACAGAGACCCAGTACTTC. Translation: CASSDTYRGQTETQYF.

V is TRBV6-5 and J is TRBJ1-2; unclear D gene. V lost 5 bases to trimming and J lost 8 bases, with 21 bases between them. From germline, CDR1 is MNHEY and CDR2 SVGAGI. This CDR3 has 15 residues. The CDR3 DNA reads TGTGCCAGCAGTCCGATGGGCCGCCGAGGAGGAGGCTACACCTTC. Its translation is CASSPMGRRGGGYTF.

The chain is built from TRBV5-1 and TRBJ1-5; D perhaps matches TRBD1 (5 bases). Trimming cost V 0 bases and J 3 bases, with 10 bases left between them. The CDR3 runs 15 residues. Germline V gene sequence: CDR1 SGHRS, CDR2 YFSETQ. CDR3 sequence reads: CASSLDTGYNQPQHF. In DNA form, the CDR3 reads TGCGCCAGCAGCTTGGATACAGGATACAATCAGCCCCAGCATTTT. The whole variable domain, remainder taken from reference TRBV5-1 and TRBJ1-5, is KAGVTQTPRYLIKTRGQQVTLSCSPISGHRSVSWYQQTPGQGLQFLFEYFSETQRNKGNFPGRFSGRQFSNSRSEMNVSTLELGDSALYLCASSLDTGYNQPQHFGDGTRLSIL.

This chain joins TRBV5-1 and TRBJ2-7, with 7 bases identical to TRBD1. Per the germline V gene, CDR1 is SGHRS and CDR2 is YFSETQ. This CDR3 spans 19 amino acids. The J segment lost 0 bases and the V segment lost 0 bases, leaving 15 bases of the junction unmatched. The CDR3 region has the DNA TGCGCCAGCAGCTTGGCCCTACTAAACAGGGGTAAAAGCTCCTACGAGCAGTACTTC. It is translated as CASSLALLNRGKSSYEQYF.

The chain recombines TRBV4-2 with TRBJ1-2; no reliable D call. Per germline, CDR1 LGHNA and CDR2 YNFKEQ. The CDR3 is 15 amino acids. Trimming took off 0 bases at V and 4 bases at J, with 12 bases between the two ends. CDR3 loop: CASSQDYRQVYGYTF. In DNA form, the CDR3 reads TGTGCCAGCAGCCAAGATTACCGGCAGGTCTATGGCTACACCTTC.

The gene calls are TRBV5-6 and TRBJ2-1; 8 bases are shared with TRBD1. The CDR3 spans 16 residues. In germline, CDR1 is SGHDT, CDR2 YYEEEE. V lost 3 bases to trimming and J lost 7 bases; unmatched junction nucleotides: 12. The CDR3 protein is CASSSSGQASKNEQFF. DNA for the CDR3: TGTGCCAGCAGCTCGTCGGGACAGGCTAGTAAGAATGAGCAGTTCTTC. Combining the CDR3 with reference TRBV5-6 and TRBJ2-1 gives the whole variable domain DAGVTQSPTHLIKTRGQQVTLRCSPKSGHDTVSWYQQALGQGPQFIFQYYEEEERQRGNFPDRFSGHQFPNYSSELNVNALLLGDSALYLCASSSSGQASKNEQFFGPGTRLTVL.

The chain combines TRBV19 with TRBJ2-1; 12 nucleotides align to TRBD2. In germline, CDR1 is LNHDA, CDR2 SQIVND (reference sequence). This CDR3 contains 15 residues. With 9 bases clipped from V and 10 bases from J, the junction kept 13 bases outside the gene matches. This CDR3 reads CARPSTSGRRWEQFF. The CDR3 region has the DNA TGTGCCAGACCGTCGACTAGCGGGAGAAGGTGGGAGCAGTTCTTC.

The rearrangement joins TRBV5-4 to TRBJ2-1; a weak D match, TRBD1 (6 bases). Germline CDR1 reads SGHNT; CDR2 reads YYREEE (reference sequence). V dropped 4 bases and J dropped 9 bases, with 23 bases sitting between them. The CDR3 is 16 amino acids. CDR3 sequence (DNA): TGTGCCAGCAGCCCCCGGGGCCCCAACATACAGGGTGAGCAGTTCTTC. This sequence encodes CASSPRGPNIQGEQFF.

The chain links TRBV4-2 to TRBJ1-4; D call uncertain. CDR1 is LGHNA, CDR2 YNFKEQ, per germline. Trimming removed 0 bases at V and 0 bases at J, with 5 bases between. This CDR3 contains 15 residues. CDR3 protein: CASSQDTATNEKLFF. The DNA of the CDR3 is TGTGCCAGCAGCCAAGATACTGCAACTAATGAAAAACTGTTTTTT.